This TCR beta chain was recorded in a study of blood T cell repertoires in COVID-19. Study in general: Both acute and convalescent COVID-19 samples were obtained from the United States, Italy and Spain. Sources were T cells, B-cell-depleted T cells, or PBMCs; the material itself was cDNA or gDNA.

In the source study's methods: Nucleated cell counts were estimated from reference gene primer amplification. TCRdb's table, derived via immunoSEQ multiplex PCR, lists solely in-frame clones and lacks some. From that table come the V and J calls and clone size; the DNA was used to work out D and trimming. The sample lists about 210,000 clones, around 83% occurring once. The germline V gene has CDR1 WSHSY and CDR2 SAAADI. This CDR3 is 15 amino acids long. V was clipped by 2 bases and J by 9 bases; unmatched bases: 8. This clone was detected once. The chain links TRBV10-2 to TRBJ2-1; 9 bases map to TRBD2. Sequences were obtained from peripheral blood. This sequence was found in a man aged 40-49 years who had recovered from COVID-19. The CDR3 nucleotides are TGCGCCAGCAGTGAGCCGGGACTAGCTCGCGGTGAGCAGTTCTTC. It translates to CASSEPGLARGEQFF.